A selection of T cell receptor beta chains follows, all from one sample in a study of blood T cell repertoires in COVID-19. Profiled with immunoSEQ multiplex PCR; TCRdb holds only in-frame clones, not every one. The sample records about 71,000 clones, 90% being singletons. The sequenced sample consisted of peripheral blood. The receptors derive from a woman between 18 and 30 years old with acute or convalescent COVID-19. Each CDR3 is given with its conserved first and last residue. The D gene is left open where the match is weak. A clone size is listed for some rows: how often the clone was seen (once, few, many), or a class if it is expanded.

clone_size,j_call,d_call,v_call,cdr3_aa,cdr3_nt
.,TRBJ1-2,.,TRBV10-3,CAISESPDTDGYTF,TGTGCCATCAGTGAGTCCCCTGACACGGATGGCTACACCTTC
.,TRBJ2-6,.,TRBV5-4,CASSFPLVGAGANVLTF,TGTGCCAGCAGTTTCCCTCTAGTAGGGGCTGGGGCCAACGTCCTGACTTTC
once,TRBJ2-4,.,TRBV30,CAWNYAENIQYF,TGTGCCTGGAATTATGCAGAAAACATTCAGTACTTC
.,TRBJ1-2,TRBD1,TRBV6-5,CASSKGGGQGKGYTF,TGTGCCAGCAGTAAGGGAGGGGGACAGGGAAAGGGCTACACCTTC
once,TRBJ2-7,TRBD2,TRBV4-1,CASSRELSGSTYEQYF,TGCGCCAGCAGCCGGGAACTTAGCGGGAGCACCTACGAGCAGTACTTC
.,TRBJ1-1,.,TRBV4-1,CASSPSGGATEAFF,TGCGCCAGCAGCCCCTCCGGTGGGGCTACTGAAGCTTTCTTT
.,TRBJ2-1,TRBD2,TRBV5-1,CASSLATSDNEQFF,TGCGCCAGCAGCTTGGCCACTAGCGACAATGAGCAGTTCTTC
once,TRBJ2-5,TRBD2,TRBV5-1,CASSPGTRGKETQYF,TGCGCCAGCAGCCCCGGGACTAGGGGGAAAGAGACCCAGTACTTC
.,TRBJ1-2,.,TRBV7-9,CASSEGPGDYGYTF,TGTGCCAGCAGCGAAGGACCAGGGGACTATGGCTACACCTTC
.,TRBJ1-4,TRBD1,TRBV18,CASSLNLQGVGEKLFF,TGTGCCAGCTCACTAAACCTACAGGGGGTCGGAGAAAAACTGTTTTTT
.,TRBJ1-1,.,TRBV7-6,CASSLGGVTEAFF,TGTGCCAGCAGCTTAGGGGGAGTCACTGAAGCTTTCTTT
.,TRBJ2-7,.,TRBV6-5,CASLPPGTMGGEQYF,TGTGCCAGCCTTCCCCCGGGGACAATGGGCGGGGAGCAGTACTTC
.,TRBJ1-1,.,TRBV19,CASSIIRGLRTEAFF,TGTGCCAGTAGTATTATCAGAGGGCTGCGCACTGAAGCTTTCTTT
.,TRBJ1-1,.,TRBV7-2,CASSFSFLNTEAFF,TGTGCCAGCAGCTTTTCGTTCCTGAACACTGAAGCTTTCTTT
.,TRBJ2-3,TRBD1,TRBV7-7,CASSVRPGQSKYF,TGTGCCAGCAGCGTCCGACCGGGACAGTCTAAATATTTT
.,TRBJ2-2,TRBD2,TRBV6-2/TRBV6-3,CASSKMGLAGHANTGELFF,TGTGCCAGCAGTAAAATGGGACTAGCGGGCCACGCGAACACCGGGGAGCTGTTTTTT
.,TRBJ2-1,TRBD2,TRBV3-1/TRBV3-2,CASSQGVAGGSNEQFF,TGTGCCAGCAGCCAAGGGGTAGCGGGAGGTAGCAATGAGCAGTTCTTC
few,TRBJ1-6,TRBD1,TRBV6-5,CASRTGFSPLHF,TGTGCCAGTCGGACAGGATTTTCACCCCTCCACTTT
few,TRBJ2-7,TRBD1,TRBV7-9,CASSGQGPYEQYF,TGTGCCAGCAGCGGACAGGGGCCCTACGAGCAGTACTTC
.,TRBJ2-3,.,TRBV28,CASIPVGSTDTQYF,TGTGCCAGCATACCTGTCGGTAGCACAGATACGCAGTATTTT
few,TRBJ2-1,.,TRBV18,CASSPGQNNNEQFF,TGTGCCAGCTCACCCGGACAGAATAACAATGAGCAGTTCTTC
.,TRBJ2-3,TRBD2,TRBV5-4,CASRTSGGPGAPQYF,TGTGCCAGCAGGACTAGCGGGGGGCCGGGGGCTCCGCAGTATTTT
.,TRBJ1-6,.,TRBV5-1,CASSLSGQDNSPLHF,TGCGCCAGCAGCTTGTCGGGACAAGATAATTCACCCCTCCACTTT
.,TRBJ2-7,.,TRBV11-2,CASSRPGLLPYEQYF,TGTGCCAGCAGCCGGCCGGGACTTCTACCATACGAGCAGTACTTC
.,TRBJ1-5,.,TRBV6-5,CASRHNSNQPQHF,TGTGCCAGCAGGCACAATAGCAATCAGCCCCAGCATTTT
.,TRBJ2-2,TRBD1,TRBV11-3,CASSYSPGGTGELFF,TGTGCCAGCAGCTATAGTCCAGGGGGCACCGGGGAGCTGTTTTTT
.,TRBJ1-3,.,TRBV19,CASSIVHSESGNTIYF,TGTGCCAGTAGTATTGTCCACTCCGAGTCCGGAAACACCATATATTTT
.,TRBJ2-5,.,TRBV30,CAWSVGGQETQYF,TGTGCCTGGAGTGTCGGTGGCCAAGAGACCCAGTACTTC
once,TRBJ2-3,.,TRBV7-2,CASRGLPDTQYF,TGTGCCAGCAGGGGACTCCCAGATACGCAGTATTTT
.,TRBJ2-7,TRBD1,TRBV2,CASRTGVPYEQYF,TGTGCCAGCAGGACAGGGGTCCCCTACGAGCAGTACTTC
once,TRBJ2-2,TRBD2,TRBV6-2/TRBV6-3,CASSLGLAGVKVDSGELFF,TGTGCCAGCAGTTTGGGACTAGCGGGAGTTAAAGTCGACTCCGGGGAGCTGTTTTTT